Each of the 4 T cell receptor beta chains below was sequenced from the same sample in a study of cytomegalovirus exposure and HLA in healthy donors. 60 Vbeta and 13 Jbeta primers were used in PCR. The table came from immunoSEQ multiplex PCR; TCRdb's copy has only in-frame clones and leaves some out. The sample lists about 270,000 clones, about nine tenths seen once, with less than 4% in the top ten. Sequencing was carried out using PBMCs. The receptors originated from a man between 40 and 49 years old in good health and CMV-seropositive.

V and J are TRBV7-3 and TRBJ2-2, with unresolved D. V was trimmed by 3 bases and J by 0 bases, leaving 5 bases between them. Germline lookup yields CDR1 SGHTA and CDR2 FQGTGA. This CDR3 comprises 14 residues. This chain's CDR3 is CASSFMSNTGELFF. CDR3 sequence (DNA): TGTGCCAGCAGCTTTATGTCGAACACCGGGGAGCTGTTTTTT.

A few counts support this clone. The chain has TRBV28 and TRBJ2-7; D might be TRBD2 (5 bases). The germline V gene encodes CDR1 MDHEN and CDR2 SYDVKM. The V end was cut by 8 bases, the J end by 2 bases, with 19 bases between. The CDR3 loop spans 15 amino acids. The CDR3 DNA follows: TGTGCCAGCCTAACAATCTCCTCCGGGACCTACGAGCAGTACTTC. This sequence encodes CASLTISSGTYEQYF.

This rearrangement joins TRBV15 to TRBJ2-7; the match to TRBD1 covers 7 bases. CDR1 is LNHNV and CDR2 is YYDKDF in the germline V gene (reference sequence). This CDR3 has 15 residues. With 2 bases clipped from V and 0 bases from J, the junction kept 4 bases outside the gene matches. CDR3 region: CATSRPGQFSYEQYF. The DNA of the CDR3 is TGTGCCACCAGCAGACCGGGACAGTTCTCCTACGAGCAGTACTTC.

The chain uses TRBV29-1 and TRBJ1-2; a possible D gene is TRBD1 (5 bases). Germline V gene sequence: CDR1 SQVTM, CDR2 ANQGSEA. Trimming left V 5 bases short and J 4 bases short, with 14 bases between. CDR3 length: 13 residues. CDR3 sequence reads: CSVRSQARYGYTF. In DNA, the CDR3 is TGCAGCGTTCGTTCACAGGCCCGCTATGGCTACACCTTC.